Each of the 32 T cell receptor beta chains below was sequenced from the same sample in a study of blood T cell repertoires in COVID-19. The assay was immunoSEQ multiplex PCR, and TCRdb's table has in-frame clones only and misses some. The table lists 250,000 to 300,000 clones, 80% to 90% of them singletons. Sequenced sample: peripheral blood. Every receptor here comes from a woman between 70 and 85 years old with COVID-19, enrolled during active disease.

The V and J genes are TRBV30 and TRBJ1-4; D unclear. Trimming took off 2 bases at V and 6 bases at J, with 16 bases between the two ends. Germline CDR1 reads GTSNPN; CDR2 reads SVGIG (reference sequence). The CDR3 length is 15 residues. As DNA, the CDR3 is TGTGCCTGGAGTTCAAGACTTAGTCTGGATGAAAAACTGTTTTTT. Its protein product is CAWSSRLSLDEKLFF.

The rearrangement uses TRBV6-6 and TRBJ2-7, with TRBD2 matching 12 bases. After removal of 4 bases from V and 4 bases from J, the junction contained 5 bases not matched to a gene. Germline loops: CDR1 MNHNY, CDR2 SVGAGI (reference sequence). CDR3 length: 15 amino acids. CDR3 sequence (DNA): TGTGCCAGCAGTTCTAGCGGGAGGGTTTCGTACGAGCAGTACTTC. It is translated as CASSSSGRVSYEQYF.

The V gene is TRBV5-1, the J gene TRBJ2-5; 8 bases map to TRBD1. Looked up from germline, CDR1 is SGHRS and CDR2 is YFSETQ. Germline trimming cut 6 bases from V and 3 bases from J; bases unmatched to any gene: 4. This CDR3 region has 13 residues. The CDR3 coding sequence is TGCGCCAGCACCACGACAGGGGAAGAGACCCAGTACTTC. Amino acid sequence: CASTTTGEETQYF.

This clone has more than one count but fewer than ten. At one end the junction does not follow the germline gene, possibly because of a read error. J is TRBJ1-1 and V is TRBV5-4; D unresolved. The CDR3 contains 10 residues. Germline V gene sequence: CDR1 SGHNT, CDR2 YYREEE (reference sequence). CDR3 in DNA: TGTGCCGTCTCCTTATACGAGAGGCTCTTT. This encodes CAVSLYERLF.

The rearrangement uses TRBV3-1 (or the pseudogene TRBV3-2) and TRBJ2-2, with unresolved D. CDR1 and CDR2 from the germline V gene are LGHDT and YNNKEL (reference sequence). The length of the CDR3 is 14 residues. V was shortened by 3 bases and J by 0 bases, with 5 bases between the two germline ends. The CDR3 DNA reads TGTGCCAGCAGCCATCTTACGAACACCGGGGAGCTGTTTTTT. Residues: CASSHLTNTGELFF.

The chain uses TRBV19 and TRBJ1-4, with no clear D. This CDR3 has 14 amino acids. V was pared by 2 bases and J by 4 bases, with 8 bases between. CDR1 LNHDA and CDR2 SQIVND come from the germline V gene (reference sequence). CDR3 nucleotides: TGTGCCAGTAGTATAAACGGACTTAATGAAAAACTGTTTTTT. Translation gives CASSINGLNEKLFF.

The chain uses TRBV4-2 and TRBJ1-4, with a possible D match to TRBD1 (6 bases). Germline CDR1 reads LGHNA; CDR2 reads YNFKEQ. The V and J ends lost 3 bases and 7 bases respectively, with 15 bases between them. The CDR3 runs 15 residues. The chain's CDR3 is CASSHRQGRGEKLFF. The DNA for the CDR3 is TGTGCCAGCAGCCACCGCCAGGGGAGGGGTGAAAAACTGTTTTTT.

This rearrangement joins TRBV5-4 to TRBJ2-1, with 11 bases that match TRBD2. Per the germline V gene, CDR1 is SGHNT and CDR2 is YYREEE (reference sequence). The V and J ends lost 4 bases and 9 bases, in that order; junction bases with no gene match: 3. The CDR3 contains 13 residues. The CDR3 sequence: CASSEGLAVEQFF. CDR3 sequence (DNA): TGTGCCAGCAGCGAGGGACTAGCGGTTGAGCAGTTCTTC. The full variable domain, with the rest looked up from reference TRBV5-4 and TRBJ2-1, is ETGVTQSPTHLIKTRGQQVTLRCSSQSGHNTVSWYQQALGQGPQFIFQYYREEENGRGNFPPRFSGLQFPNYSSELNVNALELDDSALYLCASSEGLAVEQFFGPGTRLTVL.

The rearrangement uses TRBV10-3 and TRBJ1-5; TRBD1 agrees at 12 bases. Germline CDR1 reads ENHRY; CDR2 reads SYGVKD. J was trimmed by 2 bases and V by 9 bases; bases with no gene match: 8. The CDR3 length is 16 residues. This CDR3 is CAIAGTGGLGNQPQHF. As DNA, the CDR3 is TGTGCCATTGCCGGGACAGGGGGCTTGGGCAATCAGCCCCAGCATTTT.

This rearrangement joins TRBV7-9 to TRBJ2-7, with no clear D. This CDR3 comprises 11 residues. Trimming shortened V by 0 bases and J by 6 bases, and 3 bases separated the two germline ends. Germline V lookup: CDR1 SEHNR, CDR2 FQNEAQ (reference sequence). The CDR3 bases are TGTGCCAGCAGCTTAGCCCTCGAGCAGTACTTC. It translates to CASSLALEQYF.

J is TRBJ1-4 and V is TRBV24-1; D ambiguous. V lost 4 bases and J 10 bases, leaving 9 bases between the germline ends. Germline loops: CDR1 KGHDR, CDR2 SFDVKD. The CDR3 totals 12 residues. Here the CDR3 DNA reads TGTGCCACCAGTGACGACCGGGGAAAACTGTTTTTT. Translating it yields CATSDDRGKLFF.

CDR3 in DNA: TGTGCCAGCAGCCGTCCTAGCACAGATACGCAGTATTTT. The encoded protein is CASSRPSTDTQYF. The chain is built from TRBV11-1 and TRBJ2-3; D unresolved. Germline CDR1 is SGHAT and CDR2 is FQDESV (reference sequence). This CDR3 spans 13 amino acids. V was cut by 5 bases and J by 0 bases, with 6 bases left in between.

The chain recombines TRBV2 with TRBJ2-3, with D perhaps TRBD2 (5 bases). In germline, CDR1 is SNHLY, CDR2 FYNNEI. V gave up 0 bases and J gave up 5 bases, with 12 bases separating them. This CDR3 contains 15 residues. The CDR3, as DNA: TGTGCCAGCAGTGAAGCGTTGCTCCGGGGAGATACGCAGTATTTT. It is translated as CASSEALLRGDTQYF.

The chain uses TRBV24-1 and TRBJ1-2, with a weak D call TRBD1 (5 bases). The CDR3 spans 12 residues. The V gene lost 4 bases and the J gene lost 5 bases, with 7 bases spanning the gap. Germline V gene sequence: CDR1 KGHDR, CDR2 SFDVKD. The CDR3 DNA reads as TGTGCCACCAGTGACCCAGGGTATGGCTACACCTTC. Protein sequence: CATSDPGYGYTF.

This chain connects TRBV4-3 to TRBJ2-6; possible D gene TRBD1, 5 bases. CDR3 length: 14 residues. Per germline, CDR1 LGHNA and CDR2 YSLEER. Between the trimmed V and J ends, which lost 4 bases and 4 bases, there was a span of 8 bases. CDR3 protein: CASSRTWGANVLTF. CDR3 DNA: TGCGCCAGCAGCCGGACATGGGGGGCCAACGTCCTGACTTTC.

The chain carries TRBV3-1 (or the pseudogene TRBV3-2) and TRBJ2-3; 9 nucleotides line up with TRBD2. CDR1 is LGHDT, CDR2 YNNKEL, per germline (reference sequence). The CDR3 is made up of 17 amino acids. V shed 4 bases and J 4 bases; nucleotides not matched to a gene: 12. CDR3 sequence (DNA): TGTGCCAGCAGCCTTTCTCTCTTTGCGGGAGGGCCAGATACGCAGTATTTT. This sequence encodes CASSLSLFAGGPDTQYF.

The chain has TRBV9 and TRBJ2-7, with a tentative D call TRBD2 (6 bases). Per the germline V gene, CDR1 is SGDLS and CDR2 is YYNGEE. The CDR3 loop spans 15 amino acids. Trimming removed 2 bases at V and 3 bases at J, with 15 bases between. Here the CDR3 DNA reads TGTGCCAGCAGCGTTGACGGGGGAGGAGGCTACGAGCAGTACTTC. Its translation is CASSVDGGGGYEQYF.

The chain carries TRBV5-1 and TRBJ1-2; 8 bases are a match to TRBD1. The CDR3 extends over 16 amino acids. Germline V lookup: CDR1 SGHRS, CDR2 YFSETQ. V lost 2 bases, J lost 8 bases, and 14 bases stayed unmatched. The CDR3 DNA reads TGCGCCAGCAGCTTTGGGTGGGACAGGACTTCAAGAGGCTACACCTTC. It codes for CASSFGWDRTSRGYTF.

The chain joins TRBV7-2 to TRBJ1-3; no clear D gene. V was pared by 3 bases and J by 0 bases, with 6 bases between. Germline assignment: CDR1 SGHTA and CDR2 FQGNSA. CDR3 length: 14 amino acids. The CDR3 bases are TGTGCCAGCAGCTTCGTGAGCTCTGGAAACACCATATATTTT. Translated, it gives CASSFVSSGNTIYF.

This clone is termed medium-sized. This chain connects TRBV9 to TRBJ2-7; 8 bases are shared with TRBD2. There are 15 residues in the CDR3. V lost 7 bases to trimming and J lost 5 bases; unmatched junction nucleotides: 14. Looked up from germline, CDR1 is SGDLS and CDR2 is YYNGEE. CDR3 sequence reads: CASSLGSGTLHEQYF. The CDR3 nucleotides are TGTGCCAGCTCTCTGGGTAGCGGGACCCTCCACGAGCAGTACTTC. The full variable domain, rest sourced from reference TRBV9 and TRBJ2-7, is DSGVTQTPKHLITATGQRVTLRCSPRSGDLSVYWYQQSLDQGLQFLIQYYNGEERAKGNILERFSAQQFPDLHSELNLSSLELGDSALYFCASSLGSGTLHEQYFGPGTRLTVT.

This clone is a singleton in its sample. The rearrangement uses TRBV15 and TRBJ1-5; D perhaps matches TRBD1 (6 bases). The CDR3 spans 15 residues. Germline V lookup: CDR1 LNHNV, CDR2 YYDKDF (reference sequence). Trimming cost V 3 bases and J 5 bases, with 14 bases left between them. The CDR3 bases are TGTGCCACCAGCAGTTACACAGGGATCGATCAGCCCCAGCATTTT. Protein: CATSSYTGIDQPQHF. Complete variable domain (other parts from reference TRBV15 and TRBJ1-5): DAMVIQNPRYQVTQFGKPVTLSCSQTLNHNVMYWYQQKSSQAPKLLFHYYDKDFNNEADTPDNFQSRRPNTSFCFLDIRSPGLGDTAMYLCATSSYTGIDQPQHFGDGTRLSIL.

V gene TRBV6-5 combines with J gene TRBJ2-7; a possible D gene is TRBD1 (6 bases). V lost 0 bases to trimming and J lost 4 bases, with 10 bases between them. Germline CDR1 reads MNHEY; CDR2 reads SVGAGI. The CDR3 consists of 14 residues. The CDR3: CASSYSRGGYEQYF. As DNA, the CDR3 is TGTGCCAGCAGTTACTCCAGGGGTGGGTACGAGCAGTACTTC.

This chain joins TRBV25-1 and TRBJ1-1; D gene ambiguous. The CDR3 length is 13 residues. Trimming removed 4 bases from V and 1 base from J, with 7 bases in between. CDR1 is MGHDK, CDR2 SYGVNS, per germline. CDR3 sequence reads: CASSGTENTEAFF. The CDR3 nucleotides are TGTGCCAGCAGTGGTACAGAGAACACTGAAGCTTTCTTT.

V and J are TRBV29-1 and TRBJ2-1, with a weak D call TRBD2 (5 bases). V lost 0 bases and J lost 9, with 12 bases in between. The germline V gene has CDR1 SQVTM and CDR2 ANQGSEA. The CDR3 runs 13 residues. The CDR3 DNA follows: TGCAGCGTTGAAGATCAGGTGGCGGGTGAGCAGTTCTTC. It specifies CSVEDQVAGEQFF.

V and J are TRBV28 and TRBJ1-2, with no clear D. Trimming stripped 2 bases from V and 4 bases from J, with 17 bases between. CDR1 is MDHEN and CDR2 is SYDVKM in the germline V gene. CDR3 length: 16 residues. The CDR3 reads CASSLKSGGWLYGYTF. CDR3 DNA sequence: TGTGCCAGCAGTTTAAAGAGTGGAGGCTGGCTCTATGGCTACACCTTC.

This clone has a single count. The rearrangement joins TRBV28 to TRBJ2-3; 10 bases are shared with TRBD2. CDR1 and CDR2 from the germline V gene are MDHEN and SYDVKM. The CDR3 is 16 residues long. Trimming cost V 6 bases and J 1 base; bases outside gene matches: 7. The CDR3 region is CASSLLAGEGTDTQYF. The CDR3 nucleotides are TGTGCCAGCAGCCTCCTAGCGGGAGAGGGCACAGATACGCAGTATTTT.

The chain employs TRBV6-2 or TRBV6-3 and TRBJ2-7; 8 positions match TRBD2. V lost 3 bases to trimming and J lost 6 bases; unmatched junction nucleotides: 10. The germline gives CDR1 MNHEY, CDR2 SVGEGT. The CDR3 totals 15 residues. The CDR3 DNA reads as TGTGCCAGCAGTTATCCTCAAAGCGGGAGACGCGAGCAGTACTTC. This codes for CASSYPQSGRREQYF.

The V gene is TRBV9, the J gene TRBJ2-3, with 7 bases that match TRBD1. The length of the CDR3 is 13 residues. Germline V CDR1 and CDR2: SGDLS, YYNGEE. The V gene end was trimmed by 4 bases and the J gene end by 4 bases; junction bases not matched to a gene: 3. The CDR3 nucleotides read TGTGCCAGCAGCCGACAGGGTGCAGATACGCAGTATTTT. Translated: CASSRQGADTQYF.

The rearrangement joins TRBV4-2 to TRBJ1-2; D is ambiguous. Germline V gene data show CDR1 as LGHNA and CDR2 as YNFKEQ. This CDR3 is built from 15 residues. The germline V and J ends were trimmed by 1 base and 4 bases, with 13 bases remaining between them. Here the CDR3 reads CASSQGLLTFYGYTF. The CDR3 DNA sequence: TGTGCCAGCAGCCAAGGACTCTTAACGTTCTATGGCTACACCTTC.

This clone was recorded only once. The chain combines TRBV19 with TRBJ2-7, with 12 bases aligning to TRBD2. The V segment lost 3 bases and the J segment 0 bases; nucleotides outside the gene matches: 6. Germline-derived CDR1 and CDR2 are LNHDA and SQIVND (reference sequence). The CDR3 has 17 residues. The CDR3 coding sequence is TGTGCCAGTAGTATTGGACTAGCGGGACTCAGCTCCTACGAGCAGTACTTC. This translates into CASSIGLAGLSSYEQYF.

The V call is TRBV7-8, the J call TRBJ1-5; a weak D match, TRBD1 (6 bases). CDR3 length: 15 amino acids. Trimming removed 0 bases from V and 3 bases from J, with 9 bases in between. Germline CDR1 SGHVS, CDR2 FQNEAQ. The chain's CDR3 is CASSLASGDNQPQHF. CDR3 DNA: TGTGCCAGCAGCTTAGCTTCAGGGGACAATCAGCCCCAGCATTTT.

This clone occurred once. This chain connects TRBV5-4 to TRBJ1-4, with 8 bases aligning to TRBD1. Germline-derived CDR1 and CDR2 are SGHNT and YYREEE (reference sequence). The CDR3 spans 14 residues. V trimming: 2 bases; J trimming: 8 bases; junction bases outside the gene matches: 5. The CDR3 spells CASSFDRGGEKLFF. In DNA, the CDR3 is TGTGCCAGCAGCTTTGACAGGGGAGGGGAAAAACTGTTTTTT. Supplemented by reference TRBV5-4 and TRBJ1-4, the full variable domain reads ETGVTQSPTHLIKTRGQQVTLRCSSQSGHNTVSWYQQALGQGPQFIFQYYREEENGRGNFPPRFSGLQFPNYSSELNVNALELDDSALYLCASSFDRGGEKLFFGSGTQLSVL.